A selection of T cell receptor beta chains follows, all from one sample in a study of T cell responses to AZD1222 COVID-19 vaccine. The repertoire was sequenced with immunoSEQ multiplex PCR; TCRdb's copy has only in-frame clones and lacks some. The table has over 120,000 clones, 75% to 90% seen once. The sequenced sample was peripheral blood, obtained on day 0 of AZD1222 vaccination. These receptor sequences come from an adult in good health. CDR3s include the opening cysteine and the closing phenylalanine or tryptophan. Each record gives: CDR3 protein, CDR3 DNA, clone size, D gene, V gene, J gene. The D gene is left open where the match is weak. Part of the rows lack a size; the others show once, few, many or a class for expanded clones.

CDR3 protein: CSGQWGSGTEAFF
CDR3 DNA: TGCAGCGGCCAGTGGGGTAGTGGGACTGAAGCTTTCTTT
clone size: -
D gene: -
V gene: TRBV29-1
J gene: TRBJ1-1

CDR3 protein: CASSSSGATYNEQFF
CDR3 DNA: TGTGCCAGCAGCTCTAGCGGGGCAACCTACAATGAGCAGTTCTTC
clone size: -
D gene: TRBD2
V gene: TRBV7-3
J gene: TRBJ2-1

CDR3 protein: CASSGGDYGYTF
CDR3 DNA: TGTGCCAGTAGTGGCGGGGACTATGGCTACACCTTC
clone size: -
D gene: -
V gene: TRBV19
J gene: TRBJ1-2

CDR3 protein: CASSYSKWQAHYEQYF
CDR3 DNA: TGTGCCAGCAGTTACTCGAAATGGCAGGCCCACTACGAGCAGTACTTC
clone size: once
D gene: -
V gene: TRBV6-5
J gene: TRBJ2-7

CDR3 protein: CASTPGLGHNEQFF
CDR3 DNA: TGCGCCAGCACACCGGGACTAGGTCACAATGAGCAGTTCTTC
clone size: -
D gene: TRBD2
V gene: TRBV5-1
J gene: TRBJ2-1

CDR3 protein: CASSVGDRVVNQPQHF
CDR3 DNA: TGTGCCAGCAGTGTGGGGGACAGGGTGGTCAATCAGCCCCAGCATTTT
clone size: -
D gene: TRBD1
V gene: TRBV2
J gene: TRBJ1-5

CDR3 protein: CASSIIGTQSSYEQYF
CDR3 DNA: TGCGCCAGCAGCATCATAGGGACCCAGTCTTCCTACGAGCAGTACTTC
clone size: -
D gene: -
V gene: TRBV4-1
J gene: TRBJ2-7

CDR3 protein: CAWSGTGALYSNQPQHF
CDR3 DNA: TGTGCCTGGAGTGGGACAGGGGCCCTATATAGCAATCAGCCCCAGCATTTT
clone size: -
D gene: TRBD1
V gene: TRBV30
J gene: TRBJ1-5

CDR3 protein: CASSDFYGYTF
CDR3 DNA: TGTGCCAGCAGCGATTTCTATGGCTACACCTTC
clone size: -
D gene: -
V gene: TRBV9
J gene: TRBJ1-2

CDR3 protein: CASSPSFSGRAEQYF
CDR3 DNA: TGTGCCAGCAGTCCCTCCTTTAGCGGGAGGGCCGAGCAGTACTTC
clone size: -
D gene: TRBD2
V gene: TRBV6-5
J gene: TRBJ2-7

CDR3 protein: CASSSIDNSPLHF
CDR3 DNA: TGTGCCAGCAGCTCAATAGATAATTCACCCCTCCACTTT
clone size: -
D gene: -
V gene: TRBV7-9
J gene: TRBJ1-6

CDR3 protein: CASSHGLAIYNEQFF
CDR3 DNA: TGCGCCAGCAGCCACGGACTAGCGATCTACAATGAGCAGTTCTTC
clone size: -
D gene: TRBD2
V gene: TRBV5-1
J gene: TRBJ2-1

CDR3 protein: CASKEALGGGYTF
CDR3 DNA: TGTGCCAGCAAAGAGGCCTTGGGGGGTGGCTACACCTTC
clone size: -
D gene: -
V gene: TRBV9
J gene: TRBJ1-2

CDR3 protein: CSASDRARNSPLHF
CDR3 DNA: TGCAGTGCTAGTGACAGGGCTCGGAATTCACCCCTCCACTTT
clone size: -
D gene: TRBD1
V gene: TRBV20-1
J gene: TRBJ1-6

CDR3 protein: CASSQPDKGSAEAFF
CDR3 DNA: TGTGCCAGCAGCCAACCGGACAAAGGGTCCGCTGAAGCTTTCTTT
clone size: -
D gene: -
V gene: TRBV3-1/TRBV3-2
J gene: TRBJ1-1

CDR3 protein: CASSLAGNSPLHF
CDR3 DNA: TGTGCCAGCAGCTTAGCGGGAAATTCACCCCTCCACTTT
clone size: -
D gene: -
V gene: TRBV11-2
J gene: TRBJ1-6

CDR3 protein: CASSKGGGYGYTF
CDR3 DNA: TGTGCCAGCAGCAAGGGGGGTGGCTATGGCTACACCTTC
clone size: -
D gene: -
V gene: TRBV6-1
J gene: TRBJ1-2

CDR3 protein: CASSPEQGWAEQFF
CDR3 DNA: TGTGCCAGCAGCCCAGAGCAGGGGTGGGCTGAGCAGTTCTTC
clone size: -
D gene: -
V gene: TRBV14
J gene: TRBJ2-1

CDR3 protein: CASSGLRGPGYTF
CDR3 DNA: TGTGCCAGCAGCGGGTTAAGGGGTCCTGGCTACACCTTC
clone size: -
D gene: -
V gene: TRBV11-2
J gene: TRBJ1-2

CDR3 protein: CAWSAPGSGTGYGYTF
CDR3 DNA: TGTGCCTGGAGTGCCCCAGGTAGCGGGACAGGGTACGGCTACACCTTC
clone size: -
D gene: TRBD1
V gene: TRBV30
J gene: TRBJ1-2

CDR3 protein: CASTPGRTTNEKLFF
CDR3 DNA: TGTGCCAGCACCCCAGGGAGGACAACTAATGAAAAACTGTTTTTT
clone size: -
D gene: -
V gene: TRBV6-5
J gene: TRBJ1-4

CDR3 protein: CASSEGEFRGLGYTF
CDR3 DNA: TGTGCCAGCAGTGAAGGGGAGTTTAGAGGCCTCGGCTACACCTTC
clone size: -
D gene: -
V gene: TRBV2
J gene: TRBJ1-2

CDR3 protein: CATSDSRGTQYF
CDR3 DNA: TGTGCCACCAGTGATTCCCGTGGGACCCAGTACTTC
clone size: -
D gene: -
V gene: TRBV24-1
J gene: TRBJ2-5

CDR3 protein: CASSGRDLRDTEAFF
CDR3 DNA: TGTGCCAGCAGCGGCCGGGACCTGAGGGACACTGAAGCTTTCTTT
clone size: -
D gene: -
V gene: TRBV7-9
J gene: TRBJ1-1